This TCR beta chain stems from a study of T cells in narcolepsy. Broader study findings: HCRT-specific and TRIB2-specific autoreactive clonotypes appeared among same-patient CSF and blood CD4+ clonotypes. Autoreactive clonotypes reportedly recurred in blood of same and different patients, not controls.

As to this clone: What it binds is not known.

The germline V and J ends were trimmed by 6 bases and 6 bases, with 18 bases remaining between them. Per germline, CDR1 MGHRA and CDR2 YSYEKL. The CDR3 totals 14 residues. Sequencing used immunoSEQ multiplex PCR; TCRdb keeps in-frame clones, though not all of them. Here the sample spans approximately 25,000 clones, approximately 79% being singletons. Input material: memory (CD45RA-) CD4+ T cells from blood. The chain employs TRBV4-1 and TRBJ2-7, with D possibly TRBD1 on 5 matching bases. The TCR originated in a human donor in good health. CDR3 amino acids: CASSPNRYPLEQYF. For the CDR3, the DNA is TGCGCCAGCAGTCCTAACAGGTACCCCCTCGAGCAGTACTTC.